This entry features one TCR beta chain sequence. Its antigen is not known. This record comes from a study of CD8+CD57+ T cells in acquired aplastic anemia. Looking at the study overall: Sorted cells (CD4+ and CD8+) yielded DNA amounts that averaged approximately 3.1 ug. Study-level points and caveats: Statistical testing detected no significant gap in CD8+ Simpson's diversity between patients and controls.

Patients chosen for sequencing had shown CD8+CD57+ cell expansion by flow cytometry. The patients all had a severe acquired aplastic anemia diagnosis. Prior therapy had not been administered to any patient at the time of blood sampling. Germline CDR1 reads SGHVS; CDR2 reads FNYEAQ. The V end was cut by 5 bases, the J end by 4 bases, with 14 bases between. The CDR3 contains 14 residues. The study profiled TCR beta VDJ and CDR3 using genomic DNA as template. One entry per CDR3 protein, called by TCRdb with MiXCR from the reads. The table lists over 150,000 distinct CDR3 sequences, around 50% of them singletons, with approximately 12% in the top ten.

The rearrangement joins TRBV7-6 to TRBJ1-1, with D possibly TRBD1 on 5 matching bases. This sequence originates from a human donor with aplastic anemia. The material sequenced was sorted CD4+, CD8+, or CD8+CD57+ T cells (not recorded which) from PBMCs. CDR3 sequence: CASSAREVGTEAFF. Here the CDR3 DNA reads TGTGCCAGCAGCGCCAGGGAGGTCGGCACTGAAGCTTTCTTT.